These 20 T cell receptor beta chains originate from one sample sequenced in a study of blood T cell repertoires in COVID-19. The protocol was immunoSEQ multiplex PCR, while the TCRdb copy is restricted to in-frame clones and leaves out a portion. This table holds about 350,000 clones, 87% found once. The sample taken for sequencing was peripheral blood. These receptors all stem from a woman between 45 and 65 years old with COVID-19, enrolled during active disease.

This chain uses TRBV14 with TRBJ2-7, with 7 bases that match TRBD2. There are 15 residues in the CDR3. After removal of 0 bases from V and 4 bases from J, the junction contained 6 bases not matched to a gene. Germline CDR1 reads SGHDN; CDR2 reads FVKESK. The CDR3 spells CASSQDKRGTYEQYF. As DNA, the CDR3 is TGTGCCAGCAGCCAAGATAAGCGGGGCACGTACGAGCAGTACTTC.

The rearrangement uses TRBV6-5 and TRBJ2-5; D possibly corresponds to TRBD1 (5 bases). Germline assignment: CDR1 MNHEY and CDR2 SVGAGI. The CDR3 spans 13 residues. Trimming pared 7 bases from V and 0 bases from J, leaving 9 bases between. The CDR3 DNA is TGTGCCAGCACCAGACAGCACCAAGAGACCCAGTACTTC. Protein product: CASTRQHQETQYF.

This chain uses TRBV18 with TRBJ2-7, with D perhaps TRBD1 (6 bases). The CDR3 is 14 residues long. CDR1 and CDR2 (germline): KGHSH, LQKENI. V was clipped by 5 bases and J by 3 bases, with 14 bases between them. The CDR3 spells CASSFQTGLYEQYF. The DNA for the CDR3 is TGTGCCAGCTCATTCCAGACAGGTCTCTACGAGCAGTACTTC.

CDR3 region: CASSTHRDNQPQHF. CDR3 DNA sequence: TGTGCCAGCAGTACACACAGGGATAATCAGCCCCAGCATTTT. V and J are TRBV6-2 or TRBV6-3 and TRBJ1-5; TRBD1 is a possible D gene (6 bases). Germline loops: CDR1 MNHEY, CDR2 SVGEGT. Trimming cost V 5 bases and J 4 bases, with 12 bases left between them. The CDR3 extends over 14 amino acids.

CDR3 in DNA: TGTGCCGGACAGGTGTACCAAGAGACCCAGTACTTC. As protein: CAGQVYQETQYF. V is TRBV2 and J is TRBJ2-5, with TRBD1 matching over 7 bases. The germline V gene has CDR1 SNHLY and CDR2 FYNNEI. The CDR3 spans 12 residues. The J segment lost 0 bases and the V segment lost 11 bases, leaving 3 bases of the junction unmatched.

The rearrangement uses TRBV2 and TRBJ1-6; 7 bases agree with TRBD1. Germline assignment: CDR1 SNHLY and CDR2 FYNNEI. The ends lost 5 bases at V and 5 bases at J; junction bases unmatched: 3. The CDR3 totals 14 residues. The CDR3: CASSQQGNNSPLHF. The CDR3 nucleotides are TGTGCCAGCAGTCAACAGGGGAATAATTCACCCCTCCACTTT.

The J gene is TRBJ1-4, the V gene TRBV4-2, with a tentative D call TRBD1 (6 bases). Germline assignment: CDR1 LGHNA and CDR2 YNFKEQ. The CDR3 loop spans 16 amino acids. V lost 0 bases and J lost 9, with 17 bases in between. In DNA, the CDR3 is TGTGCCAGCAGCCAAGATGGGGTACAGGGAGGGAAAAAACTGTTTTTT. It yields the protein CASSQDGVQGGKKLFF.

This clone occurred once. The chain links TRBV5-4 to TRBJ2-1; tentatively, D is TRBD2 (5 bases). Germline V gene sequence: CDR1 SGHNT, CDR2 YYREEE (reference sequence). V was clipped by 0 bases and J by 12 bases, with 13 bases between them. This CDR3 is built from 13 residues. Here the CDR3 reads CASSLGAGLAQFF. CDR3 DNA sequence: TGTGCCAGCAGCTTGGGGGCCGGACTCGCGCAGTTCTTC.

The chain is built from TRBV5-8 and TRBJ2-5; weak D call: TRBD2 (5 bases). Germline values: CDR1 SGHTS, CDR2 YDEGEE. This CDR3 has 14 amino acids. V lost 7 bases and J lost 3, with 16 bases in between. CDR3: CASPKEDNKETQYF. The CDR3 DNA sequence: TGTGCCAGCCCCAAGGAGGATAACAAAGAGACCCAGTACTTC.

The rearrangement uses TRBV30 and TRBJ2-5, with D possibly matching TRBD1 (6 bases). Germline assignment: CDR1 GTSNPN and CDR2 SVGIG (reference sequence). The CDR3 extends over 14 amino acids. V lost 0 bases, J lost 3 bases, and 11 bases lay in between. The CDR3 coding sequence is TGTGCCTGGAGTGTACCGTGGACAGAAGAGACCCAGTACTTC. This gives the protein CAWSVPWTEETQYF.

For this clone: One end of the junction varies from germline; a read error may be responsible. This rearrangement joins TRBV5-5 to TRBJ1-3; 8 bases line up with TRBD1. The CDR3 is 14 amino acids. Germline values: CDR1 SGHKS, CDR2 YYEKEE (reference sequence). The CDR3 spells CASSLGTGGTTIYF. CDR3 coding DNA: TGTGCCAGCAGCTTAGGGACAGGCGGAACCACCATATATTTT.

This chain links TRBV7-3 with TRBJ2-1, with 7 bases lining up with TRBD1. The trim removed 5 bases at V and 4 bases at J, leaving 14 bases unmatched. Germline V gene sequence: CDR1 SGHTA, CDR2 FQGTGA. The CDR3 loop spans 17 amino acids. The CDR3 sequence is CASSPISDRVVYNEQFF. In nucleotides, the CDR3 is TGTGCCAGCAGCCCTATCTCCGACAGGGTGGTTTACAATGAGCAGTTCTTC. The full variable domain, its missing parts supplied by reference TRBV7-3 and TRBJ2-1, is GAGVSQTPSNKVTEKGKYVELRCDPISGHTALYWYRQSLGQGPEFLIYFQGTGAADDSGLPNDRFFAVRPEGSVSTLKIQRTERGDSAVYLCASSPISDRVVYNEQFFGPGTRLTVL.

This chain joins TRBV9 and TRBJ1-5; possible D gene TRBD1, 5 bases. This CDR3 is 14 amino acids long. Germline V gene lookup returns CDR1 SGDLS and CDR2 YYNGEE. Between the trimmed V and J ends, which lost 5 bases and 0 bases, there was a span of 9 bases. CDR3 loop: CASSDRYSNQPQHF. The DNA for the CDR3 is TGTGCCAGCAGTGACAGATATAGCAATCAGCCCCAGCATTTT. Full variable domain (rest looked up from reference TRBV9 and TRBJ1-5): DSGVTQTPKHLITATGQRVTLRCSPRSGDLSVYWYQQSLDQGLQFLIQYYNGEERAKGNILERFSAQQFPDLHSELNLSSLELGDSALYFCASSDRYSNQPQHFGDGTRLSIL.

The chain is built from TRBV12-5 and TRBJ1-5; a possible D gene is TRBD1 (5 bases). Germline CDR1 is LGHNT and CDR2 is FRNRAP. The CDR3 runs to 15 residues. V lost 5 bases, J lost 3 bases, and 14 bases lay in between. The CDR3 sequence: CASGPVGGNNQPQHF. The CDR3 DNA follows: TGTGCTAGTGGTCCCGTGGGGGGAAACAATCAGCCCCAGCATTTT.

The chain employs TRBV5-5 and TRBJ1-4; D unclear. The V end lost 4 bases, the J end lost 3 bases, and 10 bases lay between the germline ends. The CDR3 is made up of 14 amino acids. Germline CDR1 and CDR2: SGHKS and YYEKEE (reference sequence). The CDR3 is CASSPSTPNEKLFF. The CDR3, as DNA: TGTGCCAGCAGCCCCTCGACACCTAATGAAAAACTGTTTTTT.

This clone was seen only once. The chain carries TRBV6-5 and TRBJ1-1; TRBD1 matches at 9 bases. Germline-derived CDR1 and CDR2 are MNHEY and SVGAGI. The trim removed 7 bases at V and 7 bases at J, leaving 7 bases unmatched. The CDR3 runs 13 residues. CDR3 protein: CASILQGASEAFF. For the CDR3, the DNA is TGTGCCAGCATCCTACAGGGGGCGAGTGAAGCTTTCTTT.

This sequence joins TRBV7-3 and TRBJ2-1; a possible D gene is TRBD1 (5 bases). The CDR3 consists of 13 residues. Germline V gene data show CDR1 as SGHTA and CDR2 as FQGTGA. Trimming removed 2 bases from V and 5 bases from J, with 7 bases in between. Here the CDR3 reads CASSLGANNEQFF. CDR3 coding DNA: TGTGCCAGCAGCTTAGGGGCCAACAATGAGCAGTTCTTC. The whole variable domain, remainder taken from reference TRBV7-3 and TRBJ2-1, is GAGVSQTPSNKVTEKGKYVELRCDPISGHTALYWYRQSLGQGPEFLIYFQGTGAADDSGLPNDRFFAVRPEGSVSTLKIQRTERGDSAVYLCASSLGANNEQFFGPGTRLTVL.

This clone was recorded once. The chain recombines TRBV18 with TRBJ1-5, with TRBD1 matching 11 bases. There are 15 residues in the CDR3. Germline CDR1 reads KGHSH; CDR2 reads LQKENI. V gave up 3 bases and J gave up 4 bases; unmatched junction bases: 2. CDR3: CASSPRDRGNQPQHF. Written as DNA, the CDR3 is TGTGCCAGCTCACCTAGGGACAGGGGGAATCAGCCCCAGCATTTT.

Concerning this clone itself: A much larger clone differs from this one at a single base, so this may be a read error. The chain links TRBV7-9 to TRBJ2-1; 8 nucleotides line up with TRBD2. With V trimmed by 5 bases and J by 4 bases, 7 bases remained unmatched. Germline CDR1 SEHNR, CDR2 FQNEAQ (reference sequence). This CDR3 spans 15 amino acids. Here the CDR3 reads CASSNPGLGYNEQFF. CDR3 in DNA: TGTGCCAGCAGCAACCCGGGACTAGGGTACAATGAGCAGTTCTTC.

The CDR3 DNA reads TGTGCCAGCAGCCCCGGGACTAGCGAGAGCACAGATACGCAGTATTTT. Translated, it gives CASSPGTSESTDTQYF. The chain employs TRBV7-6 and TRBJ2-3, with 10 nucleotides matching TRBD2. The CDR3 runs to 16 residues. Trimming removed 5 bases from V and 0 bases from J; junction bases left unmatched: 5. CDR1 is SGHVS and CDR2 is FNYEAQ in the germline V gene.